This entry lists 16 T cell receptor beta chains sequenced from one sample in a study of neurological immune-mediated disorders. TCRdb reprocessed the 5' RACE reads via MiXCR and lists one record per CDR3 protein. Of about 59,000 distinct CDR3 sequences in the sample, approximately 11% are singletons; the top ten hold around 10%. The sequenced material came from PBMCs. The receptors originated from an older woman with HTLV-1-associated myelopathy (HAM/TSP).

This clonotype was observed a handful of times. The chain is built from TRBV18 and TRBJ2-7, with TRBD1 matching over 7 bases. Germline CDR1 and CDR2: KGHSH and LQKENI. The CDR3 sequence is 14 residues long. The J segment lost 6 bases and the V segment lost 2 bases, leaving 7 bases of the junction unmatched. The CDR3 DNA reads TGTGCCAGCTCACCATTGAATACAGGGGCCGAGCAGTACTTC. Its protein is CASSPLNTGAEQYF.

This clonotype was counted many times. V usage is TRBV9 and J usage is TRBJ2-1; the match to TRBD2 covers 9 bases. The CDR3 is 13 amino acids. J was trimmed by 15 bases and V by 0 bases; bases with no gene match: 7. Looked up from germline, CDR1 is SGDLS and CDR2 is YYNGEE. The CDR3 DNA is TGTGCCAGCAGCGTAGTTAGCGGGAGTGATCCGTTCTTC. Translated, it gives CASSVVSGSDPFF. Full variable domain (remainder filled in from reference TRBV9 and TRBJ2-1): DSGVTQTPKHLITATGQRVTLRCSPRSGDLSVYWYQQSLDQGLQFLIQYYNGEERAKGNILERFSAQQFPDLHSELNLSSLELGDSALYFCASSVVSGSDPFFGPGTRLTVL.

In this sample, this clonotype turned up many times. V and J are TRBV5-1 and TRBJ2-5; D possibly uses TRBD1 or TRBD2 (6 bases each). Germline V lookup: CDR1 SGHRS, CDR2 YFSETQ. This CDR3 is 14 amino acids long. Trimming stripped 0 bases from V and 5 bases from J, with 11 bases between. CDR3 loop: CASSLGLGGETQYF. As DNA, the CDR3 is TGCGCCAGCAGCTTGGGACTAGGGGGGGAGACCCAGTACTTC.

The CDR3 bases are TGTGCCAGCAGTTCCCCCCCGACAGGGGGCCAGAACACCGGGGAGCTGTTTTTT. Translating it yields CASSSPPTGGQNTGELFF. V and J are TRBV27 and TRBJ2-2, with 10 nucleotides matching TRBD1. Germline V lookup: CDR1 MNHEY, CDR2 SMNVEV (reference sequence). With V trimmed by 4 bases and J by 1 base, 9 bases remained unmatched. The CDR3 length is 18 residues.

CDR3 in amino acids: CASKREGADTEAFF. In DNA, the CDR3 is TGCGCCAGTAAGAGGGAAGGTGCCGACACTGAAGCTTTCTTT. V usage is TRBV5-1 and J usage is TRBJ1-1, with no clear D. Germline values: CDR1 SGHRS, CDR2 YFSETQ. V shed 8 bases and J shed 3 bases, with 17 bases lying between them. CDR3 length: 14 residues.

This clonotype was found many times. The chain couples TRBV10-3 to TRBJ2-1; TRBD2 agrees at 12 bases. CDR1 is ENHRY, CDR2 SYGVKD, per germline. The CDR3 consists of 14 residues. V lost 10 bases and J lost 0; bases outside the gene matches: 1. The CDR3 sequence is CATTSGSSYNEQFF. CDR3 nucleotide sequence: TGTGCCACGACTAGCGGGAGCTCCTACAATGAGCAGTTCTTC.

In this sample, this clonotype turned up many times. This chain uses TRBV20-1 with TRBJ2-1; D is undetermined. CDR1 DFQATT and CDR2 SNEGSKA come from the germline V gene (reference sequence). The CDR3 loop spans 15 amino acids. Between the trimmed V and J ends, which lost 6 bases and 0 bases, there was a span of 15 bases. The CDR3 bases are TGCAGTGCCCCCACCGGGCCGAGCTCCTACAATGAGCAGTTCTTC. Residues: CSAPTGPSSYNEQFF.

This clonotype has only a few counts. The rearrangement joins TRBV7-8 to TRBJ2-1; 8 nucleotides match TRBD2. The CDR3 has 16 amino acids. Germline assignment: CDR1 SGHVS and CDR2 FQNEAQ. Germline trimming cut 2 bases from V and 9 bases from J; bases unmatched to any gene: 12. The CDR3 DNA reads as TGTGCCAGCAGCTTAAGAGCCGGAGTAGCGGGATTTGAGCAGTTCTTC. Its translation: CASSLRAGVAGFEQFF.

The rearrangement joins TRBV5-6 to TRBJ1-4; TRBD1 agrees at 7 bases. CDR3 length: 15 amino acids. Germline loops: CDR1 SGHDT, CDR2 YYEEEE. CDR3 coding DNA: TGTGTAAGCAGCGGGAGGGACAGCCTGAGGGAAAAACTGTTTTTT. Encoded protein: CVSSGRDSLREKLFF.

This chain joins TRBV7-9 and TRBJ1-1; no clear D. CDR1 is SEHNR, CDR2 FQNEAQ, per germline (reference sequence). The CDR3 has 14 amino acids. V was cut by 5 bases and J by 1 base, with 11 bases left in between. CDR3 sequence reads: CASSLENPNTEAFF. CDR3 DNA: TGTGCCAGCAGCCTAGAGAACCCGAACACTGAAGCTTTCTTT.

The V and J genes are TRBV20-1 and TRBJ2-1; 8 bases align to TRBD1. With 0 bases clipped from V and 3 bases from J, the junction kept 4 bases outside the gene matches. Per germline, CDR1 DFQATT and CDR2 SNEGSKA (reference sequence). The CDR3 is made up of 15 amino acids. The CDR3 bases are TGCAGTGCTAGAGACACAGGACAGGGCTACAATGAGCAGTTCTTC. Its protein is CSARDTGQGYNEQFF.

This clonotype was observed many times. The chain recombines TRBV20-1 with TRBJ2-2; D is possibly TRBD1 (5 bases). CDR1 is DFQATT, CDR2 SNEGSKA, per germline (reference sequence). Trimming cost V 0 bases and J 3 bases, with 14 bases left between them. The CDR3 contains 16 residues. In DNA, the CDR3 is TGCAGTGCTAGAGATCGAATTAGCAGGGACACCGGGGAGCTGTTTTTT. This encodes CSARDRISRDTGELFF.

A word on this clonotype: A junction boundary mismatches the germline segment, possibly from a read error. The chain is built from TRBV29-1 and TRBJ1-6, with 7 bases fitting TRBD1. Germline CDR1 reads SQVTM; CDR2 reads ANQGSEA. The CDR3 is made up of 15 amino acids. Here the CDR3 reads CSGHDRVSYNTPLHF. The CDR3 nucleotides read TGCAGCGGCCACGACAGGGTCTCCTATAATACACCACTCCACTTT.

This clonotype was recorded many times. The rearrangement joins TRBV12-3 or TRBV12-4 to TRBJ1-2; no clear D. The CDR3 sequence is 13 residues long. The V and J ends lost 3 bases and 2 bases respectively, with 7 bases between them. The CDR3 DNA reads TGTGCCAGCAGTTTCTCTGCCAACTATGGCTACACCTTC. Translation gives CASSFSANYGYTF.

Ten or more counts support this clonotype. The chain has TRBV20-1 and TRBJ2-5, with 8 bases lining up with TRBD1. Per germline, CDR1 DFQATT and CDR2 SNEGSKA (reference sequence). There are 14 residues in the CDR3. The V segment lost 0 bases and the J segment 3 bases; nucleotides outside the gene matches: 3. For the CDR3, the DNA is TGCAGTGCTAGAGATACGACAGGGGAAGAGACCCAGTACTTC. Protein: CSARDTTGEETQYF.

There are many counts of this clonotype. The chain links TRBV29-1 to TRBJ2-7; TRBD1 aligns across 11 bases. V shed 7 bases, J shed 3 bases, and the junction held 5 bases outside the gene matches. Germline V gene data show CDR1 as SQVTM and CDR2 as ANQGSEA. The length of the CDR3 is 13 residues. The CDR3 coding sequence is TGCAGCGGGGGACAGGGGGTAAACTACGAGCAGTACTTC. Its translation: CSGGQGVNYEQYF.